One and the same sample provided the 12 T cell receptor beta chains below, sequenced in a study of blood T cell repertoires in COVID-19. The protocol was immunoSEQ multiplex PCR, while the TCRdb copy is restricted to in-frame clones and leaves out a portion. The sample lists 220,000 or so clones, under 90% occurring once. The sequencing input was peripheral blood. The source is a woman aged 60-70 years who had recovered from COVID-19.

V usage is TRBV4-2 and J usage is TRBJ1-2, with 10 bases matching TRBD1. Germline CDR1 LGHNA, CDR2 YNFKEQ. J gave up 8 bases and V 3 bases, and 6 bases lay outside the gene matches. The CDR3 covers 14 residues. CDR3 bases: TGTGCCAGCAGCCAGGGGGACAGGGGCGGCGGCTACACCTTC. Translation: CASSQGDRGGGYTF.

As concerns this clone: Other DNA sequences within the sample encode an identical CDR3. The chain is built from TRBV29-1 and TRBJ1-2; 7 positions agree with TRBD1. The J segment lost 4 bases and the V segment lost 4 bases, leaving 6 bases of the junction unmatched. The CDR3 runs 13 residues. CDR1 is SQVTM and CDR2 is ANQGSEA in the germline V gene. The CDR3 loop reads CSVGGGSGYGYTF. CDR3 nucleotides: TGCAGCGTTGGAGGGGGCTCCGGCTATGGCTACACCTTC.

The chain carries TRBV7-3 and TRBJ2-3, with D tentatively TRBD1 (7 bases). The germline V and J ends were trimmed by 6 bases and 2 bases, with 15 bases remaining between them. The CDR3 covers 15 residues. Germline-derived CDR1 and CDR2 are SGHTA and FQGTGA. The CDR3 nucleotides read TGTGCCAGCAGAGCCGCGGGACAGCACACAGATACGCAGTATTTT. Translating it yields CASRAAGQHTDTQYF. Full variable domain (rest looked up from reference TRBV7-3 and TRBJ2-3): GAGVSQTPSNKVTEKGKYVELRCDPISGHTALYWYRQSLGQGPEFLIYFQGTGAADDSGLPNDRFFAVRPEGSVSTLKIQRTERGDSAVYLCASRAAGQHTDTQYFGPGTRLTVL.

The chain combines TRBV9 with TRBJ2-2; a possible D gene is TRBD2 (5 bases). V dropped 3 bases and J dropped 7 bases, with 16 bases sitting between them. There are 15 residues in the CDR3. The germline gives CDR1 SGDLS, CDR2 YYNGEE. The CDR3 nucleotides are TGTGCCAGCAGCGGTCCCGGTCGGGGTGTCGGGGAGCTGTTTTTT. This encodes CASSGPGRGVGELFF.

The chain joins TRBV2 to TRBJ1-1; the D is unclear. The germline V gene encodes CDR1 SNHLY and CDR2 FYNNEI. V was clipped by 6 bases and J by 1 base, with 12 bases between them. The length of the CDR3 is 14 residues. CDR3 bases: TGTGCCAGCAGCCCTTTAACTCGGAACACTGAAGCTTTCTTT. Its protein is CASSPLTRNTEAFF. The variable domain in full, with the rest retrieved from reference TRBV2 and TRBJ1-1, is EPEVTQTPSHQVTQMGQEVILRCVPISNHLYFYWYRQILGQKVEFLVSFYNNEISEKSEIFDDQFSVERPDGSNFTLKIRSTKLEDSAMYFCASSPLTRNTEAFFGQGTRLTVV.

This chain links TRBV7-2 with TRBJ2-1, with 8 bases identical to TRBD2. The ends lost 2 bases at V and 7 bases at J; junction bases unmatched: 10. The CDR3 spans 16 residues. CDR1 and CDR2 from the germline V gene are SGHTA and FQGNSA. Here the CDR3 reads CASSLWSGTRSNEQFF. In DNA, the CDR3 is TGTGCCAGCAGCTTATGGAGCGGGACTAGATCGAATGAGCAGTTCTTC.

The chain links TRBV11-3 to TRBJ1-1; TRBD1 agrees at 10 bases. Losses at the gene ends were 5 bases for V and 8 bases for J; bases not matched to a gene: 8. The CDR3 sequence is 14 residues long. Germline V gene lookup returns CDR1 SGHNT and CDR2 YENEEA. For the CDR3, the DNA is TGTGCCAGCAGCACGGGACAGGGACAGGGGGAAGCTTTCTTT. Protein: CASSTGQGQGEAFF.

The chain links TRBV6-2 or TRBV6-3 to TRBJ1-4; 9 bases map to TRBD1. Germline V CDR1 and CDR2: MNHEY, SVGEGT. V gave up 2 bases and J gave up 6 bases; unmatched junction bases: 7. The CDR3 covers 16 residues. The CDR3 sequence is CASSYPLQGAYEKLFF. CDR3 in DNA: TGTGCCAGCAGTTACCCCCTACAGGGGGCTTATGAAAAACTGTTTTTT.

The chain couples TRBV6-2 or TRBV6-3 to TRBJ2-5; TRBD2 aligns across 9 bases. The trim removed 6 bases at V and 5 bases at J, leaving 13 bases unmatched. The CDR3 extends over 16 amino acids. The V gene's germline CDR1 is MNHEY and CDR2 SVGEGT. This CDR3 is CASSRATPSGEETQYF. In nucleotides, the CDR3 is TGTGCCAGCAGCCGAGCAACTCCTAGCGGGGAGGAGACCCAGTACTTC.

The rearrangement uses TRBV5-5 and TRBJ1-3; the D is unclear. The germline V gene encodes CDR1 SGHKS and CDR2 YYEKEE (reference sequence). This CDR3 spans 14 amino acids. V dropped 6 bases and J dropped 0 bases, with 10 bases sitting between them. Written as DNA, the CDR3 is TGTGCCAGCATATCTGGCCTCTCTGGAAACACCATATATTTT. It specifies CASISGLSGNTIYF.

The chain carries TRBV10-3 and TRBJ1-2; D call uncertain. Germline V CDR1 and CDR2: ENHRY, SYGVKD. The CDR3 is made up of 12 amino acids. V lost 6 bases and J 3 bases, leaving 8 bases between the germline ends. The CDR3 here is CAIRQVDYGYTF. In nucleotides, the CDR3 is TGTGCCATCAGACAAGTTGACTATGGCTACACCTTC.

About this clone itself: Other nucleotide sequences in the sample specify the same CDR3. This chain joins TRBV2 and TRBJ2-2; 8 bases map to TRBD2. The CDR3 is 15 amino acids. V lost 4 bases and J lost 5; bases outside the gene matches: 6. Germline assignment: CDR1 SNHLY and CDR2 FYNNEI. The CDR3 loop is CASSVGRGETGELFF. CDR3 in DNA: TGTGCCAGCAGTGTGGGGCGGGGGGAAACCGGGGAGCTGTTTTTT.